This paragraph reports one TCR beta chain. Its specificity is unknown. The authors made the TRB cDNA libraries by 5' RACE using UMI labels. Following a re-call of the 5' RACE reads, TCRdb has one entry per CDR3 protein and lacks DNA. The sample totals over 35,000 distinct CDR3 sequences. The sample belongs to a study of CXCR3-negative and CXCR3-positive naive CD8 T cells. General study results and limits: Because surface CD5 did not distinguish the naive subsets, TCR strength was inferred from TRB CDR3 properties.

CDR1 and CDR2 from the germline V gene are SGHDN and FVKESK. CDR3 length: 15 residues. The chain joins TRBV14 to TRBJ1-1; TCRdb indicates TRBD1, and absent DNA this call remains unverified. The sequence was collected from a human donor in good health. Some clones in this sample may be carry-over from other donors' samples. Sequenced sample: memory CD8+ T cells from blood. CDR3 sequence: CASSPRQGRDTEAFF.